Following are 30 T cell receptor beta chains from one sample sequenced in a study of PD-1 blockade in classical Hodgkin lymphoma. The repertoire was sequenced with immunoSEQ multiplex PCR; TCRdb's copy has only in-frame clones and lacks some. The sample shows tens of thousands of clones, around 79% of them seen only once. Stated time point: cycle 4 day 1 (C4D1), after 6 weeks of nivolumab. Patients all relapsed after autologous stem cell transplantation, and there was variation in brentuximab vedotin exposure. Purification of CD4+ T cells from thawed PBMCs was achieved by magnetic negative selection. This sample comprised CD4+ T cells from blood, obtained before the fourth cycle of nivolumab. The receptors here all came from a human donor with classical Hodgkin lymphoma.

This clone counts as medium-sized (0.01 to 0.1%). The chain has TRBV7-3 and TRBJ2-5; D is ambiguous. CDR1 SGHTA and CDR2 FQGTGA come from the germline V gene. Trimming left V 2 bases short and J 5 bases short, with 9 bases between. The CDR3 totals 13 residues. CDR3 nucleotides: TGTGCCAGCAGCTTACCCGACTCGGAGACCCAGTACTTC. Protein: CASSLPDSETQYF.

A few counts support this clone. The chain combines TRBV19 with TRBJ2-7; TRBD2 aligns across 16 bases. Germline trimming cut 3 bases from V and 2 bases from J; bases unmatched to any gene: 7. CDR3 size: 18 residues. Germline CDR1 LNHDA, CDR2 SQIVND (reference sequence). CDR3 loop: CASSMAGLAGGLAYEQYF. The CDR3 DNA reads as TGTGCCAGTAGTATGGCGGGACTAGCGGGAGGGCTTGCCTACGAGCAGTACTTC.

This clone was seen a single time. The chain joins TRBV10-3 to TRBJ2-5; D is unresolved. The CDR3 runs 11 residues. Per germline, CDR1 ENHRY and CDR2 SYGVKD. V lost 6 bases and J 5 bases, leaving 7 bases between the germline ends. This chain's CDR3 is CAIRVDETQYF. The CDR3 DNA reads TGTGCCATCAGAGTAGACGAGACCCAGTACTTC.

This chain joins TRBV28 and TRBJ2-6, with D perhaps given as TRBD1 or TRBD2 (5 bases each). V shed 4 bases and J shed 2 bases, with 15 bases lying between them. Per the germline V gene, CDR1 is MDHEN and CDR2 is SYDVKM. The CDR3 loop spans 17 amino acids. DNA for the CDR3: TGTGCCAGCAGTTCCGGGACGGCCTGGGCTGGGGCCAACGTCCTGACTTTC. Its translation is CASSSGTAWAGANVLTF.

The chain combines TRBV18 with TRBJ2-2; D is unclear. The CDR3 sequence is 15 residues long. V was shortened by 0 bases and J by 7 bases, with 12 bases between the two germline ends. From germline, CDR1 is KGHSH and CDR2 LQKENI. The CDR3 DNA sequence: TGTGCCAGCTCACCACCCTCGGGCGCCGGCGGGGAGCTGTTTTTT. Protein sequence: CASSPPSGAGGELFF.

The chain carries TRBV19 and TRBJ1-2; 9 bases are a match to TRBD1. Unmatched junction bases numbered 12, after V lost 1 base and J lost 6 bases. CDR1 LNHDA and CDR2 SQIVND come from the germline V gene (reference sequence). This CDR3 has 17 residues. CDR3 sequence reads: CASSIVGAQGARNGYTF. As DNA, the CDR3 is TGTGCCAGTAGTATAGTAGGGGCACAGGGGGCGCGAAATGGCTACACCTTC. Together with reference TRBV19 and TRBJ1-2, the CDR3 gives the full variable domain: DGGITQSPKYLFRKEGQNVTLSCEQNLNHDAMYWYRQDPGQGLRLIYYSQIVNDFQKGDIAEGYSVSREKKESFPLTVTSAQKNPTAFYLCASSIVGAQGARNGYTFGSGTRLTVV.

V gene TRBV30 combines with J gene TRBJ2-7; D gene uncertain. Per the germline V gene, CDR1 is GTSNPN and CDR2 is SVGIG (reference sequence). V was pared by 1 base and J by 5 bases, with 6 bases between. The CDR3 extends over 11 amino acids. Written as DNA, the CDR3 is TGTGCCTGGAGTGGGGCAGACGAGCAGTACTTC. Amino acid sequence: CAWSGADEQYF.

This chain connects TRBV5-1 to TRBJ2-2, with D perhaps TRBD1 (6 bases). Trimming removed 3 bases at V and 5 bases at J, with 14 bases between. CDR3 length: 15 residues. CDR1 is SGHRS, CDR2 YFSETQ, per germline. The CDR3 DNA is TGCGCCAGCAGCTCGAGGGGGTCTGGTACCGGGGAGCTGTTTTTT. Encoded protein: CASSSRGSGTGELFF.

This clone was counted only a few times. The CDR3 loop reads CASSLDGVENQPQHF. CDR3 in DNA: TGTGCCAGCAGCTTAGACGGGGTGGAGAATCAGCCCCAGCATTTT. This chain joins TRBV7-9 and TRBJ1-5, with unresolved D. The V and J ends lost 1 base and 4 bases respectively, with 11 bases between them. The CDR3 has 15 amino acids. The germline gives CDR1 SEHNR, CDR2 FQNEAQ (reference sequence).

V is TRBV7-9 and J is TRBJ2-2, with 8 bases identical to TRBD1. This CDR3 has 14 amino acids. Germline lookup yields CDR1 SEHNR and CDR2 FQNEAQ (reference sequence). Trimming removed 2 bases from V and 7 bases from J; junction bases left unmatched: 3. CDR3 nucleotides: TGTGCCAGCAGCTTACAGGGGGCCGGCGGGGAGCTGTTTTTT. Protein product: CASSLQGAGGELFF.

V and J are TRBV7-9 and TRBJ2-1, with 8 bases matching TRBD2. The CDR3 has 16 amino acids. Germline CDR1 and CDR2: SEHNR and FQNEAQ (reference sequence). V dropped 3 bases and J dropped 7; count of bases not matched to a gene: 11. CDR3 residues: CASSFQFPGLENEQFF. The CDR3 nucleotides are TGTGCCAGCAGCTTTCAGTTCCCGGGACTAGAAAATGAGCAGTTCTTC.

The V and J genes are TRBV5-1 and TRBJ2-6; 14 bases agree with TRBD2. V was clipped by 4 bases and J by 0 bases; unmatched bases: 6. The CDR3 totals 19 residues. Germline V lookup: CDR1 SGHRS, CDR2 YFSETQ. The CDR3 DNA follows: TGCGCCAGCAGCAGGACTAGCGGGGGGTTTAGCTCTGGGGCCAACGTCCTGACTTTC. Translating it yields CASSRTSGGFSSGANVLTF.

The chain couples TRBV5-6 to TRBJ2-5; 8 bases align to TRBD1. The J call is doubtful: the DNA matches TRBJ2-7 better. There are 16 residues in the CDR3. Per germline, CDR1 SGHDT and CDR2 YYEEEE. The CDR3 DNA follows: TGTGCCAGCAGGTATACCTCAGGGGGCCTATCCTACGAGCAGTACTTC. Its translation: CASRYTSGGLSYEQYF.

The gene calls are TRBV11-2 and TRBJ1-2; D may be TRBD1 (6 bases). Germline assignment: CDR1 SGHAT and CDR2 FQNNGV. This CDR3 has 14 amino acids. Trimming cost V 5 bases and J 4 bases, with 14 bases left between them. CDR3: CASSKDSIFYGYTF. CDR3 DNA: TGTGCCAGCAGCAAGGACAGCATATTCTATGGCTACACCTTC.

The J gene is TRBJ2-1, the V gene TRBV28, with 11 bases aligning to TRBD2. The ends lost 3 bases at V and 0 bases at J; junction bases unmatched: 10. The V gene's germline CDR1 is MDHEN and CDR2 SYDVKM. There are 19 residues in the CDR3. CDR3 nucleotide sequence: TGTGCCAGCAGTTTTTTGCTAGCGGGAGGAAGAAGCTCCTACAATGAGCAGTTCTTC. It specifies CASSFLLAGGRSSYNEQFF.

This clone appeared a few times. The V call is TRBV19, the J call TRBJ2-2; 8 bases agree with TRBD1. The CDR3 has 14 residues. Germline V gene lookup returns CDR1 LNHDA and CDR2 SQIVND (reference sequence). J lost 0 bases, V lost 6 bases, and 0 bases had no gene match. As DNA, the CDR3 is TGTGCCAGTAGGGGACAGGCGAACACCGGGGAGCTGTTTTTT. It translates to CASRGQANTGELFF.

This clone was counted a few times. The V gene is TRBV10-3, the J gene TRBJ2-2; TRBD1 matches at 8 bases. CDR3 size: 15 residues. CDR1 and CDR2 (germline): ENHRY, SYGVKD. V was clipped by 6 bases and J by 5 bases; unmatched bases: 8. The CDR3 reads CAIRETGVETGELFF. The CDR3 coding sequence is TGTGCCATCAGAGAGACAGGGGTGGAGACCGGGGAGCTGTTTTTT.

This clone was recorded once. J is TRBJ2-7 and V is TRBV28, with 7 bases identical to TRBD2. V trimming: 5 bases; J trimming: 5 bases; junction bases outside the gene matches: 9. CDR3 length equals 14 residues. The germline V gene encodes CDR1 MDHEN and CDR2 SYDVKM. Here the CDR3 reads CASSPPGGMDEQYF. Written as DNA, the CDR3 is TGTGCCAGCAGTCCGCCCGGGGGGATGGACGAGCAGTACTTC.

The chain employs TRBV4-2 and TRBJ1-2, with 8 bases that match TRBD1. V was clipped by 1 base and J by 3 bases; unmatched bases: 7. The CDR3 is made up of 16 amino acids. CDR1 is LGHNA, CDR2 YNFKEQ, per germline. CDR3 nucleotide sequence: TGTGCCAGCAGCCAAGTCGGACAGGGAACTTACTATGGCTACACCTTC. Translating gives CASSQVGQGTYYGYTF.

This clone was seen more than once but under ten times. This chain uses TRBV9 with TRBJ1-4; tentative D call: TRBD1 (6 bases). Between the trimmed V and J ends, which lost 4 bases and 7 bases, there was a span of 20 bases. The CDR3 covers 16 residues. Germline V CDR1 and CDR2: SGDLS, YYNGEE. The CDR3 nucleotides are TGTGCCAGCAGCCCCCGGACAGCTAGTGAGTCTGAAAAACTGTTTTTT. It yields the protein CASSPRTASESEKLFF.

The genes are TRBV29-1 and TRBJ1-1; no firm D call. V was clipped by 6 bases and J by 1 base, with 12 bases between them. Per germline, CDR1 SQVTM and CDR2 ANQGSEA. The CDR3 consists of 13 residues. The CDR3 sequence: CSVSMERNTEAFF. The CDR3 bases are TGCAGCGTCTCCATGGAGCGGAACACTGAAGCTTTCTTT. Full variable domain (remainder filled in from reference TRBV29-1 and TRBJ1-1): SAVISQKPSRDICQRGTSLTIQCQVDSQVTMMFWYRQQPGQSLTLIATANQGSEATYESGFVIDKFPISRPNLTFSTLTVSNMSPEDSSIYLCSVSMERNTEAFFGQGTRLTVV.

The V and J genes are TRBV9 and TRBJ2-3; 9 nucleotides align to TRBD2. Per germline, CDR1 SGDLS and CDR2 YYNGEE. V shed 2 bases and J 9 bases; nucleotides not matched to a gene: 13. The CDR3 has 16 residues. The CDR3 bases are TGTGCCAGCAGCGTTGAATTGATGGCGGGGGGGCCGACGCAGTATTTT. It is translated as CASSVELMAGGPTQYF. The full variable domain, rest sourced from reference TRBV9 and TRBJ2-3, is DSGVTQTPKHLITATGQRVTLRCSPRSGDLSVYWYQQSLDQGLQFLIQYYNGEERAKGNILERFSAQQFPDLHSELNLSSLELGDSALYFCASSVELMAGGPTQYFGPGTRLTVL.

This CDR3 is CAISVVTGGTYEQYF. The CDR3 DNA follows: TGTGCCATCAGTGTTGTTACAGGGGGGACCTACGAGCAGTACTTC. The chain couples TRBV10-3 to TRBJ2-7, with 8 positions matching TRBD1. The CDR3 consists of 15 residues. V trimming: 4 bases; J trimming: 2 bases; junction bases outside the gene matches: 7. CDR1 and CDR2 from the germline V gene are ENHRY and SYGVKD.

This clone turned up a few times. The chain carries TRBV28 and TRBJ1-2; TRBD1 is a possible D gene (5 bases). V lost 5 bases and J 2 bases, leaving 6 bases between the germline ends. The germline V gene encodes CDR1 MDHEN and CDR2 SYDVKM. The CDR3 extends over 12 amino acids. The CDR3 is CASSPGNYGYTF. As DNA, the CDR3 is TGTGCCAGCAGTCCAGGGAACTATGGCTACACCTTC.

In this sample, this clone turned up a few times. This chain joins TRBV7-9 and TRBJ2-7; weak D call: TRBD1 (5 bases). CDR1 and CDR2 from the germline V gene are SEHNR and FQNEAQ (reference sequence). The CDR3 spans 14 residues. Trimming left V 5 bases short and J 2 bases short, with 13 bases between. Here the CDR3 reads CASSPRPGPYEQYF. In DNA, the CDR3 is TGTGCCAGCAGCCCCCGGCCAGGGCCCTACGAGCAGTACTTC.

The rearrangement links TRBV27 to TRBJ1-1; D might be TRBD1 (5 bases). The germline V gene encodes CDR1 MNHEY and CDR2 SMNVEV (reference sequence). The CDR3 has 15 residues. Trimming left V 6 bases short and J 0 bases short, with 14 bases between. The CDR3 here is CASSSGRGLNTEAFF. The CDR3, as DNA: TGTGCCAGCAGCTCAGGTAGGGGCTTGAACACTGAAGCTTTCTTT.

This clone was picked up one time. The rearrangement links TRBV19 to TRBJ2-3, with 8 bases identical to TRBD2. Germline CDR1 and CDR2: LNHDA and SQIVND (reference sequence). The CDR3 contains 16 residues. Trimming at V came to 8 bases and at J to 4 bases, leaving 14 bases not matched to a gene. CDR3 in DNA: TGTGCCAGTCACAGGGCCGGGAGGGCCAGAGCAGATACGCAGTATTTT. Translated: CASHRAGRARADTQYF.

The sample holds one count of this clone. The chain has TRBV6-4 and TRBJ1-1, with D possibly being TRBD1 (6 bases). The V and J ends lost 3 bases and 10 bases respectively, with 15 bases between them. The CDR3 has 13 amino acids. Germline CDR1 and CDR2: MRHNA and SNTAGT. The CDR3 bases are TGTGCCAGCAGTGATTATATACAGGGTACAGCTTTCTTT. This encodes CASSDYIQGTAFF.

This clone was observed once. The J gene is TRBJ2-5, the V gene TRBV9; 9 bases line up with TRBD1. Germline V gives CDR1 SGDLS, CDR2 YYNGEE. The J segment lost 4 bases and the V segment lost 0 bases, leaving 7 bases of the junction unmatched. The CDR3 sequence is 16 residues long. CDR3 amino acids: CASSVVSPTGGETQYF. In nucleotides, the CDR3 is TGTGCCAGCAGCGTAGTTTCCCCGACAGGGGGAGAGACCCAGTACTTC.

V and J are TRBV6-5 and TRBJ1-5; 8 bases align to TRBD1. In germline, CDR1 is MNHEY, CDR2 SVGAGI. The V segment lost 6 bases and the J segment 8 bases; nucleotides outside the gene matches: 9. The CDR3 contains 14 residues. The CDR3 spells CASSPRTGREPQHF. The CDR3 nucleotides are TGTGCCAGCAGCCCTAGGACAGGGAGGGAGCCCCAGCATTTT.